The present T cell receptor (beta chain) was sequenced within a study of control samples from healthy donors and cancer patients. Some clones are missing from TCRdb's copy, which holds only in-frame ones; the method was immunoSEQ multiplex PCR. The data show 150,000 or so clones, around 88% seen once. The V end was cut by 5 bases, the J end by 4 bases, with 19 bases between. The CDR3 is 16 residues long. Looked up from germline, CDR1 is SGHKS and CDR2 is YYEKEE (reference sequence). This chain joins TRBV5-5 and TRBJ2-1; a possible D gene is TRBD1 (6 bases). Input material: blood. This sequence was found in a woman aged 25 to 39 in good health. CDR3 in DNA: TGTGCCAGCAGGAGGGGGTCGGAACCGAAATACAATGAGCAGTTCTTC. Translated: CASRRGSEPKYNEQFF.